These 11 T cell receptor beta chains originate from one sample sequenced in a study of blood T cell repertoires in COVID-19. Libraries were prepared by immunoSEQ multiplex PCR; TCRdb keeps only in-frame clonotypes and omits some of them. The data hold roughly 30,000 clones, with roughly nine tenths observed a single time. The specimen was peripheral blood. The receptors were sampled from a man older than 75 with acute or convalescent COVID-19.

This chain connects TRBV19 to TRBJ1-5; D is perhaps TRBD1 (6 bases). Trimming took 3 bases from V and 10 from J, leaving 16 bases between them. Germline V lookup: CDR1 LNHDA, CDR2 SQIVND (reference sequence). The CDR3 spans 14 residues. CDR3 sequence reads: CASSIGTRAAPQHF. The CDR3 coding sequence is TGTGCCAGTAGTATCGGGACACGAGCAGCCCCCCAGCATTTT.

This chain connects TRBV7-2 to TRBJ2-7; TRBD1 matches at 8 bases. V lost 4 bases, J lost 5 bases, and 7 bases stayed unmatched. CDR3 length equals 14 residues. Germline V gene data show CDR1 as SGHTA and CDR2 as FQGNSA. The CDR3 nucleotides are TGTGCCAGCAGCTACGGACAGGGATACGACGAGCAGTACTTC. Translated, it gives CASSYGQGYDEQYF.

CDR3 sequence reads: CASSALTDEKLFF. The CDR3 DNA reads as TGTGCCAGCAGCGCCCTGACAGATGAAAAACTGTTTTTT. J is TRBJ1-4 and V is TRBV11-2; TRBD1 is a possible D gene (5 bases). This CDR3 region has 13 residues. Germline-derived CDR1 and CDR2 are SGHAT and FQNNGV. With 5 bases removed from V and 6 bases from J, the gap between germline ends came to 10 bases.

V usage is TRBV5-1 and J usage is TRBJ2-7; D is unresolved. This CDR3 contains 13 residues. The V end was cut by 7 bases, the J end by 2 bases, with 13 bases between. The V gene's germline CDR1 is SGHRS and CDR2 YFSETQ. The CDR3 protein is CASGPEHTYEQYF. Written as DNA, the CDR3 is TGCGCCAGCGGGCCCGAGCACACCTACGAGCAGTACTTC.

This CDR3 reads CASSFLAGVRNEQFF. The DNA for the CDR3 is TGTGCCAGCAGTTTCCTAGCGGGAGTACGCAATGAGCAGTTCTTC. This chain connects TRBV28 to TRBJ2-1; the match to TRBD2 covers 10 bases. Trimming cost V 3 bases and J 6 bases; bases outside gene matches: 5. There are 15 residues in the CDR3. CDR1 is MDHEN, CDR2 SYDVKM, per germline.

The chain links TRBV15 to TRBJ2-5; the match to TRBD2 covers 7 bases. The junction had 13 bases not matched to a gene; V was cut back by 3 bases and J by 3 bases. Germline values: CDR1 LNHNV, CDR2 YYDKDF (reference sequence). This CDR3 region has 17 residues. Here the CDR3 DNA reads TGTGCCACCAGCAGCGGCGGGCTAGCGGATACAAAAGAGACCCAGTACTTC. It yields the protein CATSSGGLADTKETQYF.

The V and J genes are TRBV7-6 and TRBJ2-7, with 8 nucleotides matching TRBD1. The V gene end was trimmed by 5 bases and the J gene end by 3 bases; junction bases not matched to a gene: 6. CDR1 SGHVS and CDR2 FNYEAQ come from the germline V gene. This CDR3 has 14 amino acids. CDR3 coding DNA: TGTGCCAGCAGCCCCCTTGGGACAGGCTACGAGCAGTACTTC. Translated, it gives CASSPLGTGYEQYF. Variable domain in full (rest from reference TRBV7-6 and TRBJ2-7): GAGVSQSPRYKVTKRGQDVALRCDPISGHVSLYWYRQALGQGPEFLTYFNYEAQQDKSGLPNDRFSAERPEGSISTLTIQRTEQRDSAMYRCASSPLGTGYEQYFGPGTRLTVT.

The chain links TRBV28 to TRBJ2-2; D is unclear. CDR1 and CDR2 from the germline V gene are MDHEN and SYDVKM. The CDR3 runs 16 residues. The V end lost 3 bases, the J end lost 6 bases, and 17 bases lay between the germline ends. The CDR3 DNA reads as TGTGCCAGCAGTTTCTATTCTACCCCCGAGGCCGGGGAGCTGTTTTTT. Translation gives CASSFYSTPEAGELFF.

The chain couples TRBV28 to TRBJ1-6; 9 bases map to TRBD1. The length of the CDR3 is 15 residues. The germline CDR1 and CDR2 sequences are MDHEN and SYDVKM. J lost 6 bases, V lost 4 bases, and 4 bases had no gene match. The CDR3 nucleotides read TGTGCCAGCAGTTCCCCGACAGGGGGTAATTCACCCCTCCACTTT. Amino acids: CASSSPTGGNSPLHF. The complete variable domain, with remaining parts taken from reference TRBV28 and TRBJ1-6, reads DVKVTQSSRYLVKRTGEKVFLECVQDMDHENMFWYRQDPGLGLRLIYFSYDVKMKEKGDIPEGYSVSREKKERFSLILESASTNQTSMYLCASSSPTGGNSPLHFGNGTRLTVT.

The rearrangement uses TRBV4-1 and TRBJ2-5; 12 bases fit TRBD2. Germline V lookup: CDR1 MGHRA, CDR2 YSYEKL. The length of the CDR3 is 15 residues. V was pared by 1 base and J by 5 bases, with 2 bases of the junction left unmatched. The CDR3 protein is CASSQGLAGGETQYF. Written as DNA, the CDR3 is TGCGCCAGCAGCCAAGGTCTAGCGGGAGGGGAGACCCAGTACTTC.

The chain links TRBV6-6 to TRBJ2-1; D perhaps matches TRBD2 (6 bases). Germline V gene data show CDR1 as MNHNY and CDR2 as SVGAGI (reference sequence). With 7 bases removed from V and 8 bases from J, the gap between germline ends came to 9 bases. CDR3 length equals 11 residues. CDR3 DNA sequence: TGTGCCAGCACTAGCGTTGATGAGCAGTTCTTC. Protein product: CASTSVDEQFF.